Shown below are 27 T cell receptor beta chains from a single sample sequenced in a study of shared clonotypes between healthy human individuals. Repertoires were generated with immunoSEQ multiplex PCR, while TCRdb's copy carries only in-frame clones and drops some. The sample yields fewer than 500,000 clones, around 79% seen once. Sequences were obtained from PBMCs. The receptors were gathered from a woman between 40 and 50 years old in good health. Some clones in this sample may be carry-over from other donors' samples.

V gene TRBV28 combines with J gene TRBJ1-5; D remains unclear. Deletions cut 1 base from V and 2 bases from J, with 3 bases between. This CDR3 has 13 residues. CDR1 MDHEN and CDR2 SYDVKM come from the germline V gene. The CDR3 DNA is TGTGCCAGCAGTTTATTGGGCAATCAGCCCCAGCATTTT. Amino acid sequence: CASSLLGNQPQHF.

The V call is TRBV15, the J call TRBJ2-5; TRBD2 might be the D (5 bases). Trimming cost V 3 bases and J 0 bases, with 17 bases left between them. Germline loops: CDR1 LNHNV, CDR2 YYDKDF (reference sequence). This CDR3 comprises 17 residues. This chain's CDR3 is CATSRNIGEGYQETQYF. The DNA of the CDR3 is TGTGCCACCAGCAGGAATATCGGGGAAGGCTACCAAGAGACCCAGTACTTC.

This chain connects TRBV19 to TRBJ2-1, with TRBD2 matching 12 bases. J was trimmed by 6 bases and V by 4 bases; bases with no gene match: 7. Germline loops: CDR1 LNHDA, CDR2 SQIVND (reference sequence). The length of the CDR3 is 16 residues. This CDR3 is CASSTRTSGNPNEQFF. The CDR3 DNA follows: TGTGCCAGTAGTACTCGGACTAGCGGGAATCCCAATGAGCAGTTCTTC.

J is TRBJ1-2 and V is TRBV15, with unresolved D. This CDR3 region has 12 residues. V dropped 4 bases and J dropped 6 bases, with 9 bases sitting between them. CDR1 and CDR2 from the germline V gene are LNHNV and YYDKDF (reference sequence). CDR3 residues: CATSMGWDGYTF. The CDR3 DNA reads TGTGCCACCAGCATGGGATGGGATGGCTACACCTTC.

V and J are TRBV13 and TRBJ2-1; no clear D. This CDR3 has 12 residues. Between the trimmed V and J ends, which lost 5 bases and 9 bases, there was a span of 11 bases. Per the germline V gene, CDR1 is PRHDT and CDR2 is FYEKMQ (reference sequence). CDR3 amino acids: CASSLIRAEQFF. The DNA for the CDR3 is TGTGCCAGCAGCCTGATTAGGGCTGAGCAGTTCTTC. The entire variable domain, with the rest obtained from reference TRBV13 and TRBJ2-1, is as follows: AAGVIQSPRHLIKEKRETATLKCYPIPRHDTVYWYQQGPGQDPQFLISFYEKMQSDKGSIPDRFSAQQFSDYHSELNMSSLELGDSALYFCASSLIRAEQFFGPGTRLTVL.

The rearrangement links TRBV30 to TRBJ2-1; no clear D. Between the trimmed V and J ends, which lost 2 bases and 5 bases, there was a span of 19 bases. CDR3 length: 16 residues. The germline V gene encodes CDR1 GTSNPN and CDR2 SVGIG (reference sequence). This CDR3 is CAWSKNHVGSNNEQFF. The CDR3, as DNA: TGTGCCTGGAGTAAAAATCACGTCGGGTCCAACAATGAGCAGTTCTTC. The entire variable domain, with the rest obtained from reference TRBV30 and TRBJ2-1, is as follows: SQTIHQWPATLVQPVGSPLSLECTVEGTSNPNLYWYRQAAGRGLQLLFYSVGIGQISSEVPQNLSASRPQDRQFILSSKKLLLSDSGFYLCAWSKNHVGSNNEQFFGPGTRLTVL.

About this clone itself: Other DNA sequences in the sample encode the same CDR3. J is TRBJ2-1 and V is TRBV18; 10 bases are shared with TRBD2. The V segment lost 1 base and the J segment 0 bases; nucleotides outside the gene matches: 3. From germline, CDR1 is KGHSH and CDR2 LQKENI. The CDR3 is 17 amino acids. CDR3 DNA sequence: TGTGCCAGCTCACCACGGACTAGCGGAAGCTCCTACAATGAGCAGTTCTTC. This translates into CASSPRTSGSSYNEQFF.

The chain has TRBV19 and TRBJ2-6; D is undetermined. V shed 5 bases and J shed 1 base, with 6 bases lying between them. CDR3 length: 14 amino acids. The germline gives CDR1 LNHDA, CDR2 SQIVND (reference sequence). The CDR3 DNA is TGTGCCAGTAGTCGGTTATCTGGGGCCAACGTCCTGACTTTC. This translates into CASSRLSGANVLTF.

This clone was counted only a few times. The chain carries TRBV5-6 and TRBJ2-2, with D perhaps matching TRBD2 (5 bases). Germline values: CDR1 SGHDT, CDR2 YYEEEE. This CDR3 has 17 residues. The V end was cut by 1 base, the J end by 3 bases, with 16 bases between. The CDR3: CASSLYRRHRDTGELFF. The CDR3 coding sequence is TGTGCCAGCAGCTTGTATAGGAGGCACCGGGACACCGGGGAGCTGTTTTTT.

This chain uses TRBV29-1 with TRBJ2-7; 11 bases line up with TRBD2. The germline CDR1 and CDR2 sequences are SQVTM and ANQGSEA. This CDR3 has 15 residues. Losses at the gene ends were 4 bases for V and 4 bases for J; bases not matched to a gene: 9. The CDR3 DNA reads TGCAGCGTTGGGGGACAGCTAGCGGGAGGTTACGAGCAGTACTTC. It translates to CSVGGQLAGGYEQYF.

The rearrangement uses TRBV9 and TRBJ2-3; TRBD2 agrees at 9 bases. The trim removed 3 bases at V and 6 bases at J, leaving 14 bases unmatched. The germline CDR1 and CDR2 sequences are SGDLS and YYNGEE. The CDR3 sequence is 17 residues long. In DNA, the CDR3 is TGTGCCAGCAGCGGCCCCAGACTAGCGGAGCAGATGGATACGCAGTATTTT. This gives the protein CASSGPRLAEQMDTQYF. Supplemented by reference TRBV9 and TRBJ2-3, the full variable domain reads DSGVTQTPKHLITATGQRVTLRCSPRSGDLSVYWYQQSLDQGLQFLIQYYNGEERAKGNILERFSAQQFPDLHSELNLSSLELGDSALYFCASSGPRLAEQMDTQYFGPGTRLTVL.

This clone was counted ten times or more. As DNA, the CDR3 is TGTGCCAGCAGCTTAAGCGGGAACGCGGAGACCCAGTACTTC. Protein product: CASSLSGNAETQYF. The genes are TRBV11-2 and TRBJ2-5, with TRBD2 matching over 7 bases. The V gene end was trimmed by 2 bases and the J gene end by 5 bases; junction bases not matched to a gene: 5. CDR3 length: 14 amino acids. The germline V gene has CDR1 SGHAT and CDR2 FQNNGV.

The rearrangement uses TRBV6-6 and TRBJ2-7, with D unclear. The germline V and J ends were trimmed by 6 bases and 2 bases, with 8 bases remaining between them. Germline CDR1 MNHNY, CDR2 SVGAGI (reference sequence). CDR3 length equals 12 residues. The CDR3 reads CASSHSPYEQYF. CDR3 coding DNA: TGTGCCAGCAGCCACAGCCCCTACGAGCAGTACTTC.

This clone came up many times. The CDR3 is CSARLAGEQYF. The CDR3 bases are TGCAGTGCTAGACTAGCGGGCGAGCAGTACTTC. This chain uses TRBV20-1 with TRBJ2-7; TRBD2 agrees at 8 bases. Losses at the gene ends were 2 bases for V and 6 bases for J; bases not matched to a gene: 0. CDR1 is DFQATT, CDR2 SNEGSKA, per germline (reference sequence). The CDR3 is 11 amino acids.

DNA of the CDR3: TGTGCCAGCTCACCATTCTCGTTTGGACAGGGGGGCTACGAGCAGTACTTC. It yields the protein CASSPFSFGQGGYEQYF. The rearrangement joins TRBV18 to TRBJ2-7, with 10 positions matching TRBD1. V gave up 2 bases and J gave up 3 bases; unmatched junction bases: 10. The germline gives CDR1 KGHSH, CDR2 LQKENI. This CDR3 region has 17 residues.

CDR3 in DNA: TGTGCCATCGGTGGACTAGCGGGAGTGAACACCGGGGAGCTGTTTTTT. Amino acid sequence: CAIGGLAGVNTGELFF. The V and J genes are TRBV10-3 and TRBJ2-2; 13 bases fit TRBD2. The CDR3 spans 16 residues. Trimming at V came to 8 bases and at J to 1 base, leaving 4 bases not matched to a gene. The germline gives CDR1 ENHRY, CDR2 SYGVKD.

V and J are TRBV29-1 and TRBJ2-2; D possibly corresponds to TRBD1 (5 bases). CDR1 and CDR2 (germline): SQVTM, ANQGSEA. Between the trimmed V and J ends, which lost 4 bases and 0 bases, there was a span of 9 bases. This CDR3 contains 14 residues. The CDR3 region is CSVAETANTGELFF. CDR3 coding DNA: TGCAGCGTTGCAGAGACAGCGAACACCGGGGAGCTGTTTTTT.

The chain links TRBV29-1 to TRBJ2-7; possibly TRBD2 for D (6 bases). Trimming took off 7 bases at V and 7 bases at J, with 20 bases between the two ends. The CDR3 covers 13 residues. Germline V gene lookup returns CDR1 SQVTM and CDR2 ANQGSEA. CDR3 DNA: TGCAGCGCCTCCGGGACTCCCAGGGTGGAGCAGTACTTC. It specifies CSASGTPRVEQYF.

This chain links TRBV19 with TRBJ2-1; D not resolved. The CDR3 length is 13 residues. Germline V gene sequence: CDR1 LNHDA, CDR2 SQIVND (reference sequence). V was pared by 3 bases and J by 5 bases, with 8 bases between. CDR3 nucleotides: TGTGCCAGTAGTATGTATGCAGACAATGAGCAGTTCTTC. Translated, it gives CASSMYADNEQFF.

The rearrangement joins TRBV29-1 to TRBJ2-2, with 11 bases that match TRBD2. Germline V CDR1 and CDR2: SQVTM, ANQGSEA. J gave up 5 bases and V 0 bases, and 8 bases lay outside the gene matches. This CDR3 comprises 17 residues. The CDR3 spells CSVEDHTGLAGTGELFF. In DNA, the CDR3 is TGCAGCGTTGAAGATCACACTGGACTAGCGGGTACCGGGGAGCTGTTTTTT.

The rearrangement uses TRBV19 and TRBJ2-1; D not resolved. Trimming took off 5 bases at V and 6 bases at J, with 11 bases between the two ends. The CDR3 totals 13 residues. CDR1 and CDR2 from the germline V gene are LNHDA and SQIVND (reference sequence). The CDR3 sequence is CASSLGETNEQFF. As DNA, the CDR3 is TGTGCCAGTAGTTTGGGTGAGACCAATGAGCAGTTCTTC.

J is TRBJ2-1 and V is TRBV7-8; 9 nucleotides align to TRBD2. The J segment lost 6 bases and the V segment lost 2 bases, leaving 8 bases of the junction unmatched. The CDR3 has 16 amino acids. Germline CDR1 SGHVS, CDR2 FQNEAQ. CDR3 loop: CASSLSPSGTLNEQFF. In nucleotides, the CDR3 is TGTGCCAGCAGCTTAAGCCCTAGCGGGACCCTCAATGAGCAGTTCTTC.

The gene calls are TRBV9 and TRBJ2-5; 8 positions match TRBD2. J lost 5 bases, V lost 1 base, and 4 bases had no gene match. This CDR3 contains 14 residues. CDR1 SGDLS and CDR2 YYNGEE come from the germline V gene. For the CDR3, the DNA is TGTGCCAGCAGCGTACGGACTAGCACGGAGACCCAGTACTTC. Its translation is CASSVRTSTETQYF.

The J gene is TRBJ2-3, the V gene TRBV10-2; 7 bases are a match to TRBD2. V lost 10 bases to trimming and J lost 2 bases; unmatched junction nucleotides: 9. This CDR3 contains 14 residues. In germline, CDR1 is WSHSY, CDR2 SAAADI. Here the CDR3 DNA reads TGCGCCACCCTTTCTAGCGGCATCACAGATACGCAGTATTTT. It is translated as CATLSSGITDTQYF.

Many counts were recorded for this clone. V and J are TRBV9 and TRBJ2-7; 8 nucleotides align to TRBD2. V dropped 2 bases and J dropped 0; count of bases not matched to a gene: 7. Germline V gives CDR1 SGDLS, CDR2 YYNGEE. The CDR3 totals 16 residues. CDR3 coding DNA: TGTGCCAGCAGCGTGGGTAGCGGGGTAAGCTCCTACGAGCAGTACTTC. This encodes CASSVGSGVSSYEQYF.

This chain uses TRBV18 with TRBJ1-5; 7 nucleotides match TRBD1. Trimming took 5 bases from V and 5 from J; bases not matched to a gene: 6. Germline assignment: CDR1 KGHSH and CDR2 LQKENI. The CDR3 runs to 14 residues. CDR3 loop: CASSSGQADQPQHF. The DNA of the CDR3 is TGTGCCAGCTCATCCGGACAGGCTGATCAGCCCCAGCATTTT.

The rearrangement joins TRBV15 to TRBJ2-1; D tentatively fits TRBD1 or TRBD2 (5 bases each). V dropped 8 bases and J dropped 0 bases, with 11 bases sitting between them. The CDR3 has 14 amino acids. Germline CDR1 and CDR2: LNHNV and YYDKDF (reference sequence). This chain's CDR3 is CATGTGSSYNEQFF. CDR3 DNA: TGTGCCACCGGGACGGGTAGCTCCTACAATGAGCAGTTCTTC.